The next 17 T cell receptor beta chains were all read from a single sample in a study of cytomegalovirus exposure and HLA in healthy donors. The PCR used 60 Vbeta and 13 Jbeta primers. The method was immunoSEQ multiplex PCR; TCRdb's version includes in-frame clones alone and lacks a portion of them. This sample yields 150,000 or so clones, of which over 60% are seen a single time; around 0.7% belongs to the top ten. Sequencing was done on a sample of PBMCs. These receptor sequences come from a male donor in good health and CMV-seronegative.

The chain combines TRBV30 with TRBJ2-3; D is unclear. The CDR3 sequence is 12 residues long. V was clipped by 2 bases and J by 2 bases, with 5 bases between them. Germline lookup yields CDR1 GTSNPN and CDR2 SVGIG (reference sequence). The CDR3: CAWSFLTDTQYF. Written as DNA, the CDR3 is TGTGCCTGGAGTTTCCTCACAGATACGCAGTATTTT.

J is TRBJ2-3 and V is TRBV30; 14 positions match TRBD2. CDR1 is GTSNPN and CDR2 is SVGIG in the germline V gene (reference sequence). This CDR3 is 13 amino acids long. J lost 14 bases, V lost 7 bases, and 11 bases had no gene match. In nucleotides, the CDR3 is TGTGCCTCCTCGGGACTAGCGGGAGCTATTGTGTATTTT. Amino acids: CASSGLAGAIVYF.

This clone has a handful of counts. The V call is TRBV6-1, the J call TRBJ1-4, with D perhaps TRBD1 (6 bases). Trimming removed 4 bases from V and 0 bases from J, with 9 bases in between. Germline values: CDR1 MNHNS, CDR2 SASEGT. CDR3 length equals 15 residues. CDR3 bases: TGTGCCAGCAGTGGGACAGCTACAACTAATGAAAAACTGTTTTTT. Protein: CASSGTATTNEKLFF.

Only one count was recorded for this clone. The chain links TRBV29-1 to TRBJ2-1; D unresolved. Germline CDR1 is SQVTM and CDR2 is ANQGSEA. The V and J ends lost 4 bases and 6 bases respectively, with 19 bases between them. The CDR3 totals 15 residues. CDR3 sequence (DNA): TGCAGCGTTGTCGCGGTTGGCCTGGCCCCCAATGAGCAGTTCTTC. Protein sequence: CSVVAVGLAPNEQFF.

Here the CDR3 reads CASSLAGEDTQYF. The CDR3 region has the DNA TGCGCCAGCAGTTTAGCGGGAGAAGATACGCAGTATTTT. The chain is built from TRBV5-1 and TRBJ2-3, with TRBD2 identical over 9 bases. Germline V gene lookup returns CDR1 SGHRS and CDR2 YFSETQ. The CDR3 sequence is 13 residues long. Trimming took 5 bases from V and 5 from J; bases not matched to a gene: 3.

This sequence joins TRBV27 and TRBJ1-6; 8 bases agree with TRBD1. The germline gives CDR1 MNHEY, CDR2 SMNVEV (reference sequence). The V segment lost 5 bases and the J segment 7 bases; nucleotides outside the gene matches: 7. The length of the CDR3 is 15 residues. CDR3 bases: TGTGCCAGCAGTCCCCCCGGACAGGGAAATTCACCCCTCCACTTT. It encodes CASSPPGQGNSPLHF.

The rearrangement uses TRBV12-2 and TRBJ1-4; the table's D call, TRBD1, has no DNA check behind it. TRBV12-2 is described as a pseudogene. The CDR3 spans 16 residues. The CDR3 coding sequence is TGTGCAAGTCGCTTAGTCCCTGACAGAACCAATGAAAAACTGTTTTTT. Translating gives CASRLVPDRTNEKLFF.

The chain has TRBV5-5 and TRBJ2-5, with no clear D. This CDR3 is built from 15 residues. The V end lost 2 bases, the J end lost 5 bases, and 16 bases lay between the germline ends. Germline V gene sequence: CDR1 SGHKS, CDR2 YYEKEE (reference sequence). Written as DNA, the CDR3 is TGTGCCAGCAGCTTAGGCCGCGGCCGGGTGGAGACCCAGTACTTC. Translating it yields CASSLGRGRVETQYF.

This clone has only a few counts. V is TRBV6-5 and J is TRBJ2-7; 9 bases map to TRBD2. This CDR3 has 15 amino acids. Germline loops: CDR1 MNHEY, CDR2 SVGAGI. The trim removed 0 bases at V and 4 bases at J, leaving 4 bases unmatched. CDR3 sequence: CASSYSAGGPYEQYF. The CDR3 DNA sequence: TGTGCCAGCAGTTACTCTGCGGGAGGGCCTTACGAGCAGTACTTC.

The chain links TRBV6-1 to TRBJ2-1, with 8 nucleotides matching TRBD2. V trimming: 1 base; J trimming: 6 bases; junction bases outside the gene matches: 5. The CDR3 length is 15 residues. The germline CDR1 and CDR2 sequences are MNHNS and SASEGT. CDR3 nucleotides: TGTGCCAGCAGTGAAGACGACGGGAGGGGCAATGAGCAGTTCTTC. Its protein product is CASSEDDGRGNEQFF.

The chain carries TRBV27 and TRBJ1-2; 10 bases fit TRBD1. CDR1 is MNHEY and CDR2 is SMNVEV in the germline V gene (reference sequence). The CDR3 totals 15 residues. Trimming cost V 8 bases and J 4 bases; bases outside gene matches: 10. CDR3 nucleotide sequence: TGTGCCAGCGGTCTAGCGGACAGGGGGGTCTATGGCTACACCTTC. This gives the protein CASGLADRGVYGYTF.

The chain carries TRBV5-1 and TRBJ1-2; 7 nucleotides align to TRBD1. V dropped 3 bases and J dropped 2; count of bases not matched to a gene: 10. Germline assignment: CDR1 SGHRS and CDR2 YFSETQ. The CDR3 contains 16 residues. The CDR3 spells CASSSLDPGQNYGYTF. DNA of the CDR3: TGCGCCAGCAGCTCACTAGACCCGGGACAGAACTATGGCTACACCTTC.

As regards this clone: Mismatch with germline at one junction end may stem from a read error. V and J are TRBV7-3 and TRBJ2-7; 8 bases are shared with TRBD1. CDR1 SGHTA and CDR2 FQGTGA come from the germline V gene. This CDR3 has 15 amino acids. The CDR3: CSSSPGQGLAYEQYF. CDR3 DNA sequence: TGTTCCAGCAGCCCCGGACAGGGACTTGCCTACGAGCAGTACTTC.

The genes are TRBV6-5 and TRBJ2-1, with 10 nucleotides matching TRBD2. Germline V gene lookup returns CDR1 MNHEY and CDR2 SVGAGI. The CDR3 spans 14 residues. The ends lost 6 bases at V and 4 bases at J; junction bases unmatched: 3. The CDR3 reads CASSRTSGYNEQFF. The CDR3 DNA sequence: TGTGCCAGCAGCCGGACTAGCGGTTACAATGAGCAGTTCTTC.

This clone came up once. This rearrangement joins TRBV6-6 to TRBJ2-7; 9 bases agree with TRBD2. This CDR3 is 15 amino acids long. The germline V gene encodes CDR1 MNHNY and CDR2 SVGAGI (reference sequence). V gave up 4 bases and J gave up 1 base; unmatched junction bases: 5. As DNA, the CDR3 is TGTGCCAGCAGTTTCAAGCGGGAGGCGTCCTACGAGCAGTACTTC. Translation: CASSFKREASYEQYF.

The J gene is TRBJ2-5, the V gene TRBV5-8; TRBD1 aligns across 8 bases. The DNA end favors TRBJ2-7, so the J call may be wrong. The germline V gene encodes CDR1 SGHTS and CDR2 YDEGEE. The CDR3 consists of 15 residues. CDR3 residues: CASSLADRAPYEQYF. DNA for the CDR3: TGTGCCAGCAGCTTGGCGGACAGGGCTCCCTACGAGCAGTACTTC.

The rearrangement uses TRBV29-1 and TRBJ2-3, with 7 bases lining up with TRBD2. The CDR3 has 14 residues. Trimming at V came to 5 bases and at J to 0 bases, leaving 5 bases not matched to a gene. CDR1 and CDR2 from the germline V gene are SQVTM and ANQGSEA. The CDR3 loop is CSVKASGSTDTQYF. CDR3 nucleotides: TGCAGCGTTAAGGCTAGCGGTAGCACAGATACGCAGTATTTT.